This T cell receptor beta chain was retrieved from a study of cytomegalovirus exposure and HLA in healthy donors. Study overall: Samples from HLA-typed donors yielded around 85 million unique TCRs in an early data release.

Study observations and caveats: The study put 160 or so TCR beta chains on its list as cytomegalovirus-associated. A later analysis showed TCR association rates differing by HLA locus, peaking at DRB1 and lowest at HLA-C.

60 Vbeta and 13 Jbeta primers were used in PCR. This table comes from immunoSEQ multiplex PCR, and its TCRdb copy is limited to in-frame clones, with some not included. The table records about 160,000 clones, about 80% of them present only once. This clone was observed a few times. The antigen is not known. This CDR3 is built from 15 residues. Germline V gives CDR1 SGHTA, CDR2 FQGTGA. Trimming at V came to 1 base and at J to 4 bases, leaving 2 bases not matched to a gene. This chain connects TRBV7-3 to TRBJ2-2, with TRBD1 matching over 8 bases. Sequenced sample: PBMCs. This TCR was recovered from a man aged 25 to 40 in good health and CMV-seronegative. The DNA of the CDR3 is TGTGCCAGCAGCTTAATCAGGGGGCGCACCGGGGAGCTGTTTTTT. Translated, it gives CASSLIRGRTGELFF.